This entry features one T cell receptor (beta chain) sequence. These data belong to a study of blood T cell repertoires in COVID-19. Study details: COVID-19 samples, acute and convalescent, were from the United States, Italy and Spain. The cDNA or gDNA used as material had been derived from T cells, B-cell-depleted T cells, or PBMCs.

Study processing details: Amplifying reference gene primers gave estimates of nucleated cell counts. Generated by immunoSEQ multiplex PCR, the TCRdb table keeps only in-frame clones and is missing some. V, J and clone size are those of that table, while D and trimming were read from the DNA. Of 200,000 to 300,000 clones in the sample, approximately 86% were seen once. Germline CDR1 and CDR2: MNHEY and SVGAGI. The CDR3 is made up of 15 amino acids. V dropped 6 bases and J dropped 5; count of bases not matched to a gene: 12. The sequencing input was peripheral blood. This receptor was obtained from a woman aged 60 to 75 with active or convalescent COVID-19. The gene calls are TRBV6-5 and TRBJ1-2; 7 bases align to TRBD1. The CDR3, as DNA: TGTGCCAGCAGCCGTGGACAGGCTTCCCCTTATGGCTACACCTTC. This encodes CASSRGQASPYGYTF.